The 22 T cell receptor beta chains below were found in one sample sequenced in a study of T cell changes during pregnancy in multiple sclerosis. TCRdb's copy holds only in-frame clones and misses some; the assay was immunoSEQ multiplex PCR. The table includes about 110,000 clones, about 90% detected once. Material: peripheral blood, obtained in the third trimester of pregnancy. The receptors here all came from a female donor in good health, enrolled as a control in a pregnancy study.

Remarks on this clone: The CDR3 carries no conserved terminal phenylalanine or tryptophan, so it likely arises from a read error. The chain couples TRBV30 to TRBJ1-2, with a possible D match to TRBD1 (5 bases). From germline, CDR1 is GTSNPN and CDR2 SVGIG (reference sequence). The CDR3 has 12 residues. Trimming took off 3 bases at V and 8 bases at J, with 13 bases between the two ends. Here the CDR3 reads CAWRVQDRGYTS. The CDR3 bases are TGTGCCTGGAGAGTACAGGATAGGGGCTACACCTCC.

The rearrangement uses TRBV7-6 and TRBJ2-6, with a possible D match to TRBD1 (6 bases). Between the trimmed V and J ends, which lost 1 base and 2 bases, there was a span of 6 bases. Germline CDR1 is SGHVS and CDR2 is FNYEAQ. This CDR3 comprises 15 residues. This CDR3 reads CASSLEGAGANVLTF. For the CDR3, the DNA is TGTGCCAGCAGCTTAGAGGGGGCTGGGGCCAACGTCCTGACTTTC.

V and J are TRBV10-3 and TRBJ2-7; 10 bases map to TRBD2. CDR1 and CDR2 from the germline V gene are ENHRY and SYGVKD. The ends lost 6 bases at V and 3 bases at J; junction bases unmatched: 5. This CDR3 is 14 amino acids long. The CDR3 sequence: CAISLSGGNYEQYF. The CDR3 DNA is TGTGCCATCAGCCTTAGCGGGGGGAACTACGAGCAGTACTTC.

This chain uses TRBV10-3 with TRBJ1-1, with 8 positions matching TRBD1. The germline V gene has CDR1 ENHRY and CDR2 SYGVKD. V gave up 9 bases and J gave up 1 base; unmatched junction bases: 7. There are 14 residues in the CDR3. Written as DNA, the CDR3 is TGTGCCATACGTCCAGACAGGGGGAACACTGAAGCTTTCTTT. It specifies CAIRPDRGNTEAFF.

The chain employs TRBV9 and TRBJ1-6, with unresolved D. The CDR3 covers 14 residues. Per the germline V gene, CDR1 is SGDLS and CDR2 is YYNGEE. The V gene lost 6 bases and the J gene lost 3 bases, with 10 bases spanning the gap. Here the CDR3 reads CASTVGGYNSPLHF. CDR3 nucleotide sequence: TGTGCCAGCACCGTCGGCGGCTATAATTCACCCCTCCACTTT.

The chain recombines TRBV29-1 with TRBJ2-2; TRBD2 agrees at 7 bases. Germline lookup yields CDR1 SQVTM and CDR2 ANQGSEA. The CDR3 is made up of 13 amino acids. As DNA, the CDR3 is TGCGCCGGGGGGTCGTGGGACACCGGGGAGCTGTTTTTT. Translation gives CAGGSWDTGELFF.

CDR3: CASREHRDLGTEAFF. CDR3 sequence (DNA): TGCGCCAGCAGGGAACACAGGGACCTCGGCACTGAAGCTTTCTTT. The chain carries TRBV10-2 and TRBJ1-1; maybe TRBD1 (6 bases). The V gene lost 6 bases and the J gene lost 4 bases, with 18 bases spanning the gap. Germline-derived CDR1 and CDR2 are WSHSY and SAAADI. This CDR3 region has 15 residues.

DNA of the CDR3: TGTGCCAGCAGCCCCGGGGGGGTAGGGAGCACTGAAGCTTTCTTT. It codes for CASSPGGVGSTEAFF. V usage is TRBV21-1 and J usage is TRBJ1-1. TRBV21-1 is a documented pseudogene. The CDR3 totals 15 residues.

CDR3 DNA: TGTGCCAGCAGTGTGGACAGGGACAACTATGGCTACACCTTC. Translating it yields CASSVDRDNYGYTF. The rearrangement links TRBV6-1 to TRBJ1-2; TRBD1 matches at 8 bases. The CDR3 is 14 residues long. V shed 4 bases, J shed 2 bases, and the junction held 3 bases outside the gene matches. Germline values: CDR1 MNHNS, CDR2 SASEGT.

The chain employs TRBV7-9 and TRBJ1-2, with D possibly TRBD1 on 6 matching bases. Germline V gene lookup returns CDR1 SEHNR and CDR2 FQNEAQ (reference sequence). There are 15 residues in the CDR3. V lost 2 bases, J lost 1 base, and 11 bases lay in between. This chain's CDR3 is CASSLKGDINYGYTF. CDR3 DNA sequence: TGTGCCAGCAGCTTAAAAGGGGACATTAACTATGGCTACACCTTC.

The CDR3 loop reads CASSYSTGSGNTIYF. The CDR3 nucleotides are TGTGCCAGCAGTTACTCGACTGGGTCGGGAAACACCATATATTTT. V gene TRBV6-6 combines with J gene TRBJ1-3; D uncertain. This CDR3 is 15 amino acids long. Germline lookup yields CDR1 MNHNY and CDR2 SVGAGI (reference sequence). The V and J ends lost 0 bases and 4 bases respectively, with 10 bases between them.

J is TRBJ1-2 and V is TRBV19; 8 nucleotides align to TRBD1. CDR1 is LNHDA and CDR2 is SQIVND in the germline V gene (reference sequence). Trimming at V came to 3 bases and at J to 6 bases, leaving 9 bases not matched to a gene. CDR3 length: 15 amino acids. The CDR3 reads CASSISQGAFDGYTF. As DNA, the CDR3 is TGTGCCAGTAGTATTAGCCAGGGGGCGTTCGATGGCTACACCTTC.

The chain has TRBV4-3 and TRBJ1-2, with D possibly matching TRBD1 (5 bases). Trimming shortened V by 3 bases and J by 0 bases, and 14 bases separated the two germline ends. The length of the CDR3 is 16 residues. Per germline, CDR1 LGHNA and CDR2 YSLEER. The CDR3 here is CASSQASGWANYGYTF. CDR3 in DNA: TGCGCCAGCAGCCAGGCTTCAGGGTGGGCTAACTATGGCTACACCTTC.

V usage is TRBV11-2 and J usage is TRBJ2-3, with D possibly matching TRBD1 (6 bases). Germline assignment: CDR1 SGHAT and CDR2 FQNNGV. This CDR3 comprises 15 residues. V dropped 1 base and J dropped 1 base, with 9 bases sitting between them. DNA for the CDR3: TGTGCCAGCAGCTTAGCCTACAGGGGCACAGATACGCAGTATTTT. It specifies CASSLAYRGTDTQYF.

This rearrangement joins TRBV7-2 to TRBJ1-1, with D maybe TRBD1 (5 bases). Trimming pared 2 bases from V and 5 bases from J, leaving 15 bases between. CDR3 length: 15 residues. CDR1 is SGHTA, CDR2 FQGNSA, per germline. The CDR3 DNA is TGTGCCAGCAGCTTAACGGGGAGTGGGGGGACTGAAGCTTTCTTT. Encoded protein: CASSLTGSGGTEAFF.

The CDR3 nucleotides are TGCGCCAGCAGCCACCCGGGACAGGCCTACGAGCAGTACTTC. Residues: CASSHPGQAYEQYF. This sequence joins TRBV4-1 and TRBJ2-7, with TRBD1 identical over 8 bases. Germline V CDR1 and CDR2: MGHRA, YSYEKL. V was clipped by 3 bases and J by 2 bases; unmatched bases: 3. CDR3 length: 14 residues.

The chain couples TRBV2 to TRBJ2-7, with D possibly matching TRBD2 (6 bases). Deletions cut 8 bases from V and 3 bases from J, with 17 bases between. Germline V gene data show CDR1 as SNHLY and CDR2 as FYNNEI. This CDR3 spans 14 amino acids. For the CDR3, the DNA is TGTGCCAGCCAAGGTTCGCGGGGAAGCTACGAGCAGTACTTC. Residues: CASQGSRGSYEQYF.

This clone has just one count. J is TRBJ1-1 and V is TRBV13; D not certain. Trimming took 3 bases from V and 5 from J, leaving 13 bases between them. Germline CDR1 is PRHDT and CDR2 is FYEKMQ (reference sequence). This CDR3 has 14 amino acids. The CDR3 here is CASSFAGNITEAFF. The CDR3 DNA follows: TGTGCCAGCAGCTTTGCAGGCAATATAACTGAAGCTTTCTTT.

This clone was observed once. The chain joins TRBV5-6 to TRBJ2-7; tentative D call: TRBD1 (5 bases). This CDR3 has 16 amino acids. V lost 4 bases and J 0 bases, leaving 17 bases between the germline ends. Germline V CDR1 and CDR2: SGHDT, YYEEEE. The CDR3 DNA reads as TGTGCCAGCAGCCCGTCATATGGCCAGGGCTCCTACGAGCAGTACTTC. It encodes CASSPSYGQGSYEQYF.

The rearrangement joins TRBV7-2 to TRBJ2-5, with D tentatively TRBD1 (6 bases). Matching the DNA end better, TRBJ2-7 makes the J call doubtful. Looked up from germline, CDR1 is SGHTA and CDR2 is FQGNSA. The CDR3 loop spans 13 amino acids. CDR3 sequence (DNA): TGTGCCAGCAGCCCGATGGACAGCCTCGAGCAGTACTTC. The encoded protein is CASSPMDSLEQYF.

On this clone: Germline is not matched at one junction end, which may reflect a read error. V is TRBV29-1 and J is TRBJ1-6; 9 positions agree with TRBD1. CDR3 length equals 12 residues. The germline V gene has CDR1 SQVTM and CDR2 ANQGSEA. CDR3 nucleotides: TGCAGCGTTCTTACGGGACAGGGAAAATCCGTCTTT. Translation: CSVLTGQGKSVF.

This sequence joins TRBV27 and TRBJ2-3; 13 bases match TRBD2. Germline V gene data show CDR1 as MNHEY and CDR2 as SMNVEV (reference sequence). CDR3 length: 14 amino acids. After removal of 10 bases from V and 3 bases from J, the junction contained 4 bases not matched to a gene. DNA for the CDR3: TGTGCCACCAGACTAGCGGGGGGTACAGATACGCAGTATTTT. Translation gives CATRLAGGTDTQYF.